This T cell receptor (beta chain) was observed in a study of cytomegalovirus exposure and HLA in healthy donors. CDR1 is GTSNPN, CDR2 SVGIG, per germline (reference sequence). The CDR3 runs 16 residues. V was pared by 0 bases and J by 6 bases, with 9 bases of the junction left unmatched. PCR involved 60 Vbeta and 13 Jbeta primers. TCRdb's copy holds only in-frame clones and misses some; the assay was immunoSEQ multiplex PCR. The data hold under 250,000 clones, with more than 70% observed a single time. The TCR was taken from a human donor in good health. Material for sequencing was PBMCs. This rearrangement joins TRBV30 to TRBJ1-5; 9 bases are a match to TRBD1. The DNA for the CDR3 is TGTGCCTGGAGTGTACGGGGACAGGGTTTTTCTCAGCCCCAGCATTTT. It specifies CAWSVRGQGFSQPQHF. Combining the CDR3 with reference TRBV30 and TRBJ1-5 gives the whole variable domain SQTIHQWPATLVQPVGSPLSLECTVEGTSNPNLYWYRQAAGRGLQLLFYSVGIGQISSEVPQNLSASRPQDRQFILSSKKLLLSDSGFYLCAWSVRGQGFSQPQHFGDGTRLSIL.